This entry lists 26 T cell receptor beta chains sequenced from one sample in a study of blood T cell repertoires in COVID-19. The assay was immunoSEQ multiplex PCR, and TCRdb's table has in-frame clones only and misses some. Among about 300,000 clones listed, around 86% were seen once. Input material: PBMCs or T cells enriched from blood (not recorded which). The receptors come from a woman under 30 who had recovered from COVID-19.

This clone was seen only a few times. Other DNA sequences from this sample encode an identical CDR3 as well. The gene calls are TRBV7-9 and TRBJ1-1, with D perhaps matching TRBD1 (5 bases). Germline lookup yields CDR1 SEHNR and CDR2 FQNEAQ (reference sequence). V was shortened by 2 bases and J by 0 bases, with 7 bases between the two germline ends. CDR3 size: 14 residues. The CDR3 nucleotides read TGTGCCAGCAGCTTACAGGGTTTGAACACTGAAGCTTTCTTT. Amino acids: CASSLQGLNTEAFF. Complete variable domain (other parts from reference TRBV7-9 and TRBJ1-1): DTGVSQNPRHKITKRGQNVTFRCDPISEHNRLYWYRQTLGQGPEFLTYFQNEAQLEKSRLLSDRFSAERPKGSFSTLEIQRTEQGDSAMYLCASSLQGLNTEAFFGQGTRLTVV.

In nucleotides, the CDR3 is TGTGCCTGGAGTGAATGGACAGGGGGTGAAGCTTTCTTT. Translation gives CAWSEWTGGEAFF. This chain links TRBV30 with TRBJ1-1, with 10 nucleotides matching TRBD1. The CDR3 is 13 amino acids. J was trimmed by 7 bases and V by 1 base; bases with no gene match: 3. The germline CDR1 and CDR2 sequences are GTSNPN and SVGIG (reference sequence).

The gene calls are TRBV19 and TRBJ2-3; TRBD1 matches at 9 bases. Trimming took 7 bases from V and 4 from J; bases not matched to a gene: 9. The CDR3 runs 15 residues. The germline gives CDR1 LNHDA, CDR2 SQIVND (reference sequence). This chain's CDR3 is CASTRQGVIADTQYF. The CDR3 coding sequence is TGTGCCAGTACCAGACAGGGGGTGATTGCAGATACGCAGTATTTT.

The chain uses TRBV19 and TRBJ1-5; D may be TRBD1 (5 bases). This CDR3 is built from 13 residues. V was pared by 3 bases and J by 7 bases, with 10 bases between. Germline V CDR1 and CDR2: LNHDA, SQIVND (reference sequence). The CDR3 nucleotides are TGTGCCAGTAGTATTGGCAGGGAACAGCCCCAGCATTTT. This translates into CASSIGREQPQHF.

Turning to this clone: The same CDR3 can be traced to other DNA sequences in this sample. V usage is TRBV14 and J usage is TRBJ1-1; D may be TRBD1 (6 bases). The CDR3 runs to 14 residues. Per germline, CDR1 SGHDN and CDR2 FVKESK. Trimming shortened V by 4 bases and J by 5 bases, and 14 bases separated the two germline ends. Here the CDR3 DNA reads TGTGCCAGCAGCCTCCAGACAGGTGGAACTGAAGCTTTCTTT. Protein: CASSLQTGGTEAFF.

V usage is TRBV11-3 and J usage is TRBJ2-5, with TRBD2 identical over 7 bases. V trimming: 3 bases; J trimming: 1 base; junction bases outside the gene matches: 8. Germline-derived CDR1 and CDR2 are SGHNT and YENEEA. This CDR3 region has 16 residues. This CDR3 is CASSFGSPGGQETQYF. In DNA, the CDR3 is TGTGCCAGCAGCTTTGGTTCGCCGGGAGGCCAAGAGACCCAGTACTTC.

This chain connects TRBV6-5 to TRBJ2-7; TRBD2 is a possible D gene (5 bases). Germline V gene sequence: CDR1 MNHEY, CDR2 SVGAGI. This CDR3 has 15 residues. Deletions cut 5 bases from V and 2 bases from J, with 16 bases between. This CDR3 is CASSLQEGRPYEQYF. The CDR3 region has the DNA TGTGCCAGCAGTCTACAAGAGGGTCGGCCCTACGAGCAGTACTTC.

The chain recombines TRBV12-3 or TRBV12-4 with TRBJ1-1; unclear D gene. The CDR3 consists of 12 residues. Trimming removed 0 bases at V and 11 bases at J, with 10 bases between. The DNA for the CDR3 is TGTGCCAGCAGTTTAGCCTACAGTCGGGCTTTCTTT. Its protein product is CASSLAYSRAFF.

The chain uses TRBV6-5 and TRBJ1-2; 10 positions match TRBD1. This CDR3 comprises 15 residues. CDR1 is MNHEY, CDR2 SVGAGI, per germline. V dropped 5 bases and J dropped 8; count of bases not matched to a gene: 11. The CDR3 DNA sequence: TGTGCCAGCAGTCCTTCCCCGGGACAGGGGATCGGCTACACCTTC. Translating gives CASSPSPGQGIGYTF.

V gene TRBV7-9 combines with J gene TRBJ1-1; 7 bases map to TRBD1. V dropped 0 bases and J dropped 2; count of bases not matched to a gene: 6. This CDR3 spans 16 amino acids. The germline V gene encodes CDR1 SEHNR and CDR2 FQNEAQ (reference sequence). Written as DNA, the CDR3 is TGTGCCAGCAGCTTAGCGAGGGACAGCCTAAACACTGAAGCTTTCTTT. Residues: CASSLARDSLNTEAFF.

This sequence joins TRBV7-8 and TRBJ2-1, with TRBD2 matching 10 bases. From germline, CDR1 is SGHVS and CDR2 FQNEAQ. The ends lost 5 bases at V and 10 bases at J; junction bases unmatched: 14. The CDR3 is 16 residues long. The CDR3 spells CASSPLGLAGVGEQFF. Written as DNA, the CDR3 is TGTGCCAGCAGCCCCCTCGGGCTAGCGGGGGTAGGGGAGCAGTTCTTC.

Comments on this clone: Other DNA sequences from this sample encode an identical CDR3 as well. The chain employs TRBV28 and TRBJ2-1, with D possibly being TRBD2 (5 bases). Trimming left V 5 bases short and J 2 bases short, with 10 bases between. Germline lookup yields CDR1 MDHEN and CDR2 SYDVKM. There are 14 residues in the CDR3. The DNA of the CDR3 is TGTGCCAGCAGTAGCAGCGGACCCTACAATGAGCAGTTCTTC. This sequence encodes CASSSSGPYNEQFF.

In its sample, this clone was seen a few times. V usage is TRBV5-1 and J usage is TRBJ2-3; D remains ambiguous. The CDR3 loop spans 13 amino acids. Trimming took 0 bases from V and 4 from J, leaving 6 bases between them. CDR1 SGHRS and CDR2 YFSETQ come from the germline V gene. CDR3 amino acids: CASSLGLSDTQYF. The DNA for the CDR3 is TGCGCCAGCAGCTTGGGACTTTCAGATACGCAGTATTTT. The whole variable domain, filled in from reference TRBV5-1 and TRBJ2-3, reads KAGVTQTPRYLIKTRGQQVTLSCSPISGHRSVSWYQQTPGQGLQFLFEYFSETQRNKGNFPGRFSGRQFSNSRSEMNVSTLELGDSALYLCASSLGLSDTQYFGPGTRLTVL.

CDR3 nucleotide sequence: TGTGCCAGCAGCCCCCCCGGGGCCCAGTACTTC. Translated: CASSPPGAQYF. The V call is TRBV11-2, the J call TRBJ2-5, with a possible D match to TRBD2 (5 bases). V was pared by 5 bases and J by 9 bases, with 10 bases between. The CDR3 covers 11 residues. Germline values: CDR1 SGHAT, CDR2 FQNNGV.

The chain has TRBV10-2 and TRBJ2-2; 11 nucleotides agree with TRBD2. Germline assignment: CDR1 WSHSY and CDR2 SAAADI. V lost 2 bases to trimming and J lost 0 bases; unmatched junction nucleotides: 5. There are 18 residues in the CDR3. The CDR3 loop reads CASSEVAGGETNTGELFF. CDR3 in DNA: TGCGCCAGCAGTGAGGTAGCGGGGGGGGAGACGAACACCGGGGAGCTGTTTTTT.

The chain is built from TRBV18 and TRBJ1-3, with D possibly being TRBD1 (6 bases). Germline V gene lookup returns CDR1 KGHSH and CDR2 LQKENI. The CDR3 is 19 amino acids. V lost 2 bases and J 0 bases, leaving 20 bases between the germline ends. The CDR3 sequence: CASSPNGLQGPLSGNTIYF. CDR3 nucleotide sequence: TGTGCCAGCTCACCAAACGGATTACAGGGCCCACTCTCTGGAAACACCATATATTTT.

This clone was counted a single time. This chain links TRBV5-4 with TRBJ2-1, with D perhaps matching TRBD2 (6 bases). V lost 1 base and J 6 bases, leaving 14 bases between the germline ends. This CDR3 is built from 15 residues. Per germline, CDR1 SGHNT and CDR2 YYREEE (reference sequence). In nucleotides, the CDR3 is TGTGCCAGCAGCTTGCGCCGGGAGCGAGGCAATGAGCAGTTCTTC. It translates to CASSLRRERGNEQFF.

The chain is built from TRBV18 and TRBJ2-1; TRBD2 aligns across 7 bases. This CDR3 is 15 amino acids long. Germline CDR1 is KGHSH and CDR2 is LQKENI. Trimming took 3 bases from V and 3 from J; bases not matched to a gene: 5. This CDR3 reads CASSPLGGSYNEQFF. The CDR3 DNA reads as TGTGCCAGCTCACCCCTCGGGGGGAGCTACAATGAGCAGTTCTTC.

The J gene is TRBJ2-7, the V gene TRBV19; 7 positions agree with TRBD2. CDR3 size: 13 residues. Germline CDR1 reads LNHDA; CDR2 reads SQIVND (reference sequence). The V gene end was trimmed by 5 bases and the J gene end by 6 bases; junction bases not matched to a gene: 7. The CDR3 protein is CASSYKRELEQYF. The CDR3, as DNA: TGTGCCAGTAGTTACAAGCGGGAACTCGAGCAGTACTTC.

The V and J genes are TRBV28 and TRBJ1-5; TRBD1 aligns across 8 bases. The CDR3 spans 15 residues. Germline lookup yields CDR1 MDHEN and CDR2 SYDVKM. Trimming took 0 bases from V and 2 from J; bases not matched to a gene: 0. CDR3 amino acids: CASSLWDRGNQPQHF. The CDR3 region has the DNA TGTGCCAGCAGTTTATGGGACAGGGGCAATCAGCCCCAGCATTTT.

This clone was picked up many times. The rearrangement uses TRBV19 and TRBJ1-2; 11 positions match TRBD1. Germline loops: CDR1 LNHDA, CDR2 SQIVND (reference sequence). The CDR3 loop spans 15 amino acids. V shed 5 bases and J 6 bases; nucleotides not matched to a gene: 8. The CDR3 is CASSEWTGGADGYTF. CDR3 bases: TGTGCCAGTAGTGAATGGACAGGGGGCGCCGATGGCTACACCTTC.

The chain carries TRBV6-5 and TRBJ1-4; D call uncertain. Trimming took off 6 bases at V and 6 bases at J, with 5 bases between the two ends. This CDR3 is built from 11 residues. Germline V gene lookup returns CDR1 MNHEY and CDR2 SVGAGI. The CDR3, as DNA: TGTGCCAGCAGAACAGATGAAAAACTGTTTTTT. Its protein product is CASRTDEKLFF.

The chain joins TRBV5-4 to TRBJ2-7; 12 bases are shared with TRBD1. Looked up from germline, CDR1 is SGHNT and CDR2 is YYREEE (reference sequence). V shed 4 bases and J 3 bases; nucleotides not matched to a gene: 5. The length of the CDR3 is 15 residues. CDR3 sequence (DNA): TGTGCCAGCAGCCCCGGGACAGGGGGCGACTACGAGCAGTACTTC. This gives the protein CASSPGTGGDYEQYF.

The rearrangement uses TRBV7-9 and TRBJ1-1; D gene unclear. Trimming left V 4 bases short and J 2 bases short, with 14 bases between. The CDR3 has 15 amino acids. Germline CDR1 reads SEHNR; CDR2 reads FQNEAQ (reference sequence). The CDR3 loop reads CASSSRSRVNTEAFF. The DNA of the CDR3 is TGTGCCAGCAGCTCTCGGTCCCGAGTTAACACTGAAGCTTTCTTT.

The chain uses TRBV14 and TRBJ2-7, with 7 bases matching TRBD2. Germline CDR1 SGHDN, CDR2 FVKESK. Trimming cost V 4 bases and J 0 bases; bases outside gene matches: 6. The CDR3 is 15 residues long. The DNA for the CDR3 is TGTGCCAGCAGCCCTCACGGCGGGAGCTCCTACGAGCAGTACTTC. It yields the protein CASSPHGGSSYEQYF. Full variable domain (missing parts from reference TRBV14 and TRBJ2-7): EAGVTQFPSHSVIEKGQTVTLRCDPISGHDNLYWYRRVMGKEIKFLLHFVKESKQDESGMPNNRFLAERTGGTYSTLKVQPAELEDSGVYFCASSPHGGSSYEQYFGPGTRLTVT.

This clone appeared a few times. The chain carries TRBV18 and TRBJ1-1; TRBD1 might be the D (6 bases). V lost 6 bases and J 5 bases, leaving 16 bases between the germline ends. The CDR3 spans 14 residues. Germline CDR1 reads KGHSH; CDR2 reads LQKENI. The CDR3 nucleotides are TGTGCCAGCTCCTCGTTGGGGGCGAAGACTGAAGCTTTCTTT. Protein: CASSSLGAKTEAFF.